Following are 2 T cell receptor beta chains from one sample sequenced in a study of CD8 T cells in Susac syndrome. After extraction with the RNeasy kit, 0.5 to 1 ug of the RNA was reverse transcribed using random hexamers. TCRdb processed the immunoSEQ multiplex PCR reads anew with MiXCR; each CDR3 protein has one entry. The profile shows 150,000 to 180,000 distinct CDR3 sequences, roughly 95% of them singletons. The material sequenced was CD4+ T cells from PBMCs. The source of these receptors is a human donor with Susac syndrome.

This sequence joins TRBV7-2 and TRBJ2-3; the D is unclear. V was trimmed by 1 base and J by 3 bases, leaving 8 bases between them. From germline, CDR1 is SGHTA and CDR2 FQGNSA. The CDR3 runs to 14 residues. CDR3 sequence reads: CASSLGLGTDTQYF. The CDR3 nucleotides read TGTGCCAGCAGCTTAGGCCTAGGGACAGATACGCAGTATTTT.

This clonotype was recorded once. The chain is built from TRBV20-1 and TRBJ2-7; 8 bases map to TRBD1. Per germline, CDR1 DFQATT and CDR2 SNEGSKA (reference sequence). The CDR3 loop spans 14 amino acids. Trimming cost V 5 bases and J 3 bases; bases outside gene matches: 9. The CDR3 coding sequence is TGCAGTGCTGTAGGACAGGGAGGTAACTACGAGCAGTACTTC. This encodes CSAVGQGGNYEQYF.